This TCR beta chain was found in a study of blood T cell repertoires in COVID-19. The overall study: Acute and convalescent COVID-19 samples came from the United States, Italy and Spain. T cells, B-cell-depleted T cells, or PBMCs provided the cDNA or gDNA that served as material.

V shed 4 bases and J shed 9 bases, with 13 bases lying between them. This CDR3 has 13 amino acids. Original data processing: Estimation of nucleated cell counts was performed using reference gene primer amplification. The method was immunoSEQ multiplex PCR; TCRdb's version includes in-frame clones alone and lacks a portion of them. D and trimming come from the DNA, and the V and J calls and clone size come from that table. This sample has approximately 97,000 clones; 90% occur once, and the top ten carry about 1.7%. The material sequenced was peripheral blood. The clonotype comes from a man aged 60 to 69 with acute or convalescent COVID-19. J is TRBJ1-3 and V is TRBV12-3 or TRBV12-4, with D unclear. In DNA form, the CDR3 reads TGTGCCAGCAGTTCCCCGGGTCGGAGCACCATATATTTT. Its protein product is CASSSPGRSTIYF.